A single sample gave rise to the 29 T cell receptor beta chains below, sequenced in a study of T-cell memory formation after mild COVID-19. Via MiXCR, TCRdb re-called the 5' RACE reads, giving one row per CDR3 protein. Among 90,000 to 120,000 distinct CDR3 sequences, roughly an eighth were seen once, and the ten largest hold about 39%. Specimen: PBMCs or a T cell subset sorted from them (not recorded which). Receptors originate from a man aged 18 to 29 who had mild COVID-19 (a few samples of this study predate the infection). Cell type and time point are not known.

This chain joins TRBV9 and TRBJ2-1; 7 nucleotides match TRBD1. V shed 3 bases, J shed 4 bases, and the junction held 4 bases outside the gene matches. CDR3 size: 14 residues. Germline CDR1 is SGDLS and CDR2 is YYNGEE. The CDR3 loop is CASSAETGYNEQFF. The CDR3, as DNA: TGTGCCAGCAGCGCCGAGACAGGGTACAATGAGCAGTTCTTC.

This clonotype has a handful of counts. The rearrangement links TRBV28 to TRBJ2-7; 7 nucleotides agree with TRBD2. This CDR3 has 15 residues. The trim removed 6 bases at V and 0 bases at J, leaving 8 bases unmatched. Germline assignment: CDR1 MDHEN and CDR2 SYDVKM. The CDR3 sequence is CASSLGGSSSYEQYV. CDR3 sequence (DNA): TGTGCCAGCAGCTTGGGGGGGTCCAGCTCCTACGAGCAGTACGTC.

The gene calls are TRBV6-5 and TRBJ1-1; a possible D gene is TRBD1 (5 bases). V was clipped by 4 bases and J by 6 bases, with 12 bases between them. CDR1 and CDR2 (germline): MNHEY, SVGAGI. The CDR3 contains 13 residues. Here the CDR3 reads CASSSGVGAEAFF. CDR3 nucleotide sequence: TGTGCCAGCAGTTCTGGGGTGGGGGCTGAAGCTTTCTTT.

This clonotype was seen more than once but under ten times. The chain uses TRBV7-9 and TRBJ2-1, with D maybe TRBD2 (5 bases). Germline CDR1 SEHNR, CDR2 FQNEAQ (reference sequence). There are 17 residues in the CDR3. The germline V and J ends were trimmed by 3 bases and 0 bases, with 15 bases remaining between them. The CDR3 sequence is CASSLVRTGSSYNEQFF. The CDR3 nucleotides are TGTGCCAGCAGCTTGGTAAGAACGGGGAGCTCCTACAATGAGCAGTTCTTC.

The chain is built from TRBV12-3 or TRBV12-4 and TRBJ2-7, with 9 bases aligning to TRBD1. This CDR3 has 14 amino acids. Trimming removed 3 bases from V and 3 bases from J; junction bases left unmatched: 3. The CDR3 sequence is CASSFGTGIYEQYF. CDR3 bases: TGTGCCAGCAGTTTTGGGACAGGGATCTACGAGCAGTACTTC.

In this sample, this clonotype turned up a few times. The chain couples TRBV27 to TRBJ2-1; 8 bases agree with TRBD2. Unmatched junction bases numbered 8, after V lost 4 bases and J lost 3 bases. The germline gives CDR1 MNHEY, CDR2 SMNVEV (reference sequence). The CDR3 spans 16 residues. As DNA, the CDR3 is TGTGCCAGCAGTTCCCCCAGCGGGGGCAACTACAATGAGCAGTTCTTC. Protein product: CASSSPSGGNYNEQFF.

There are many counts of this clonotype. The V call is TRBV7-8, the J call TRBJ2-1, with a weak D call TRBD1 (6 bases). This CDR3 has 15 amino acids. Germline lookup yields CDR1 SGHVS and CDR2 FQNEAQ. The V and J ends lost 1 base and 0 bases respectively, with 7 bases between them. As DNA, the CDR3 is TGTGCCAGCAGCTTAGGGGGGCACTCCTACAATGAGCAGTTCTTC. Amino acid sequence: CASSLGGHSYNEQFF. Full variable domain (outside the CDR3, taken from reference TRBV7-8 and TRBJ2-1): GAGVSQSPRYKVAKRGQDVALRCDPISGHVSLFWYQQALGQGPEFLTYFQNEAQLDKSGLPSDRFFAERPEGSVSTLKIQRTQQEDSAVYLCASSLGGHSYNEQFFGPGTRLTVL.

This chain joins TRBV20-1 and TRBJ1-5; TRBD1 aligns across 7 bases. CDR1 DFQATT and CDR2 SNEGSKA come from the germline V gene (reference sequence). V was clipped by 1 base and J by 2 bases; unmatched bases: 2. The CDR3 covers 14 residues. The CDR3 nucleotides read TGCAGTGCTAGAGCAGGGGGGGGCAATCAGCCCCAGCATTTT. It translates to CSARAGGGNQPQHF.

This chain uses TRBV20-1 with TRBJ1-1; TRBD1 matches at 10 bases. This CDR3 has 16 residues. Trimming at V came to 5 bases and at J to 4 bases, leaving 13 bases not matched to a gene. Germline V gene sequence: CDR1 DFQATT, CDR2 SNEGSKA (reference sequence). In DNA form, the CDR3 reads TGCAGTGCTTCCCACTCCGACAGGGGGCTGGGCACTGAAGCTTTCTTT. This translates into CSASHSDRGLGTEAFF.

The chain is built from TRBV6-5 and TRBJ2-1; the D gene is possibly TRBD1 (6 bases). The CDR3 is 14 amino acids. Germline values: CDR1 MNHEY, CDR2 SVGAGI. V lost 6 bases, J lost 7 bases, and 16 bases lay in between. CDR3 DNA sequence: TGTGCCAGCAGCGTCACCGGGACACATAATGAGCAGTTCTTC. Its protein is CASSVTGTHNEQFF.

There are a few counts of this clonotype. The V call is TRBV19, the J call TRBJ2-3; 7 bases align to TRBD2. V shed 0 bases and J 2 bases; nucleotides not matched to a gene: 5. Germline V lookup: CDR1 LNHDA, CDR2 SQIVND (reference sequence). CDR3 size: 16 residues. CDR3 amino acids: CASSIDRGGPTDTQYF. For the CDR3, the DNA is TGTGCCAGTAGTATAGATCGCGGGGGACCCACAGATACGCAGTATTTT.

This clonotype was seen a handful of times. The gene calls are TRBV20-1 and TRBJ2-3, with 8 bases that match TRBD1. In germline, CDR1 is DFQATT, CDR2 SNEGSKA (reference sequence). The CDR3 runs to 14 residues. With V trimmed by 5 bases and J by 1 base, 5 bases remained unmatched. In DNA form, the CDR3 reads TGCAGTGCTTTGACAGGGGTTGGCACAGATACGCAGTATTTT. It codes for CSALTGVGTDTQYF.

This chain links TRBV4-1 with TRBJ2-2, with D perhaps matching TRBD2 (5 bases). CDR3 length: 13 amino acids. Per the germline V gene, CDR1 is MGHRA and CDR2 is YSYEKL. The V end lost 3 bases, the J end lost 4 bases, and 6 bases lay between the germline ends. CDR3 residues: CASSHEGTGELFF. In DNA form, the CDR3 reads TGCGCCAGCAGCCATGAGGGCACCGGGGAGCTGTTTTTT.

This clonotype occurred a few times. This sequence joins TRBV11-2 and TRBJ1-4; the match to TRBD1 covers 10 bases. Germline V lookup: CDR1 SGHAT, CDR2 FQNNGV. The CDR3 loop spans 15 amino acids. Trimming at V came to 5 bases and at J to 8 bases, leaving 8 bases not matched to a gene. DNA of the CDR3: TGTGCCAGCAGCCCGACAGGGGGCCTTTGGGAAAAACTGTTTTTT. Its protein product is CASSPTGGLWEKLFF.

This clonotype was observed at least ten times. The chain combines TRBV10-3 with TRBJ2-3; TRBD1 matches at 11 bases. The germline V gene has CDR1 ENHRY and CDR2 SYGVKD. This CDR3 contains 15 residues. V lost 3 bases to trimming and J lost 4 bases; unmatched junction nucleotides: 3. CDR3 residues: CAISEGTGGADTQYF. CDR3 nucleotide sequence: TGTGCCATCAGTGAAGGGACAGGGGGGGCAGATACGCAGTATTTT.

The chain recombines TRBV18 with TRBJ1-1; D remains unclear. This CDR3 is 12 amino acids long. V gave up 2 bases and J gave up 6 bases, with 7 bases separating them. CDR1 is KGHSH and CDR2 is LQKENI in the germline V gene. CDR3 sequence: CASSPGRAEAFF. DNA of the CDR3: TGTGCCAGCTCACCAGGGCGGGCTGAAGCTTTCTTT.

This clonotype has more than one count but fewer than ten. CDR3 coding DNA: TGTGCCAGCAGTCCCCGGGACAGGGTTATTGATACGCAGTATTTT. This encodes CASSPRDRVIDTQYF. V gene TRBV7-9 combines with J gene TRBJ2-3, with 9 positions matching TRBD1. The junction had 10 bases not matched to a gene; V was cut back by 6 bases and J by 6 bases. CDR3 size: 15 residues. Per the germline V gene, CDR1 is SEHNR and CDR2 is FQNEAQ (reference sequence).

The chain uses TRBV12-3 or TRBV12-4 and TRBJ2-1; 9 nucleotides line up with TRBD2. This CDR3 has 14 residues. J was trimmed by 5 bases and V by 10 bases; bases with no gene match: 9. For the CDR3, the DNA is TGTGCCACCTCAATAGCGGGGGTGAACAATGAGCAGTTCTTC. Translation: CATSIAGVNNEQFF.

This clonotype was picked up a small number of times. V usage is TRBV28 and J usage is TRBJ2-3; D call uncertain. This CDR3 has 13 residues. Trimming pared 4 bases from V and 2 bases from J, leaving 7 bases between. The germline V gene encodes CDR1 MDHEN and CDR2 SYDVKM. The CDR3 here is CASSYRTTDTQYF. CDR3 in DNA: TGTGCCAGCAGTTATAGGACCACAGATACGCAGTATTTT.

This chain links TRBV4-1 with TRBJ1-1; D gene unclear. This CDR3 has 15 residues. The germline V gene encodes CDR1 MGHRA and CDR2 YSYEKL. Trimming removed 2 bases from V and 3 bases from J, with 13 bases in between. CDR3 in amino acids: CASSQPLADYTEAFF. The CDR3 DNA reads as TGCGCCAGCAGCCAACCGTTAGCAGACTACACTGAAGCTTTCTTT.

This sequence joins TRBV6-2 or TRBV6-3 and TRBJ1-2; TRBD1 is a possible D gene (5 bases). This CDR3 spans 15 amino acids. V was trimmed by 0 bases and J by 5 bases, leaving 13 bases between them. Germline V gives CDR1 MNHEY, CDR2 SVGEGT. CDR3 DNA sequence: TGTGCCAGCAGTTACTCGCCAGAGGGGCGGTATGGCTACACCTTC. It codes for CASSYSPEGRYGYTF.

This chain uses TRBV5-4 with TRBJ2-3, with no clear D. The CDR3 is made up of 15 amino acids. The V and J ends lost 0 bases and 0 bases respectively, with 8 bases between them. Germline values: CDR1 SGHNT, CDR2 YYREEE (reference sequence). CDR3 sequence reads: CASSLASASTDTQYF. CDR3 DNA sequence: TGTGCCAGCAGCTTGGCCAGCGCTAGCACAGATACGCAGTATTTT.

Only a few counts were recorded for this clonotype. The chain employs TRBV6-2 or TRBV6-3 and TRBJ2-1; TRBD2 matches at 7 bases. Trimming removed 10 bases from V and 5 bases from J; junction bases left unmatched: 11. This CDR3 is 14 amino acids long. Germline V lookup: CDR1 MNHEY, CDR2 SVGEGT. CDR3 amino acids: CATHSGRNHNEQFF. CDR3 sequence (DNA): TGTGCCACACATAGCGGGCGCAATCACAATGAGCAGTTCTTC.

The chain is built from TRBV5-4 and TRBJ2-7, with 11 bases identical to TRBD1. The trim removed 4 bases at V and 4 bases at J, leaving 4 bases unmatched. The CDR3 contains 14 residues. Germline CDR1 and CDR2: SGHNT and YYREEE (reference sequence). CDR3 loop: CASSVGQGDYEQYF. The CDR3 DNA is TGTGCCAGCAGCGTGGGACAGGGGGATTACGAGCAGTACTTC.

This clonotype was picked up a small number of times. This chain uses TRBV7-9 with TRBJ1-5; 7 bases are a match to TRBD1. CDR1 and CDR2 from the germline V gene are SEHNR and FQNEAQ (reference sequence). The V segment lost 5 bases and the J segment 6 bases; nucleotides outside the gene matches: 10. The CDR3 totals 15 residues. CDR3 sequence (DNA): TGTGCCAGCAGCCCGACAGGGTCGGAGGGTCAGCCCCAGCATTTT. The encoded protein is CASSPTGSEGQPQHF.

The chain has TRBV7-9 and TRBJ1-1; D unclear. The CDR3 totals 14 residues. With 5 bases removed from V and 3 bases from J, the gap between germline ends came to 13 bases. Germline V gene sequence: CDR1 SEHNR, CDR2 FQNEAQ (reference sequence). CDR3 nucleotide sequence: TGTGCCAGCAGCCCACGTTTGGACCACACTGAAGCTTTCTTT. It encodes CASSPRLDHTEAFF.

This clonotype showed up just a few times. The chain couples TRBV4-1 to TRBJ1-1; tentative D call: TRBD1 (6 bases). The V end lost 1 base, the J end lost 0 bases, and 21 bases lay between the germline ends. The germline gives CDR1 MGHRA, CDR2 YSYEKL. The CDR3 spans 19 residues. The CDR3 region has the DNA TGCGCCAGCAGCCAAGTATCGGGGGTGACAGGACTTATGAACACTGAAGCTTTCTTT. As protein: CASSQVSGVTGLMNTEAFF.

This clonotype was seen a handful of times. The chain uses TRBV27 and TRBJ2-1, with 7 bases fitting TRBD2. The ends lost 6 bases at V and 4 bases at J; junction bases unmatched: 12. The CDR3 spans 16 residues. Looked up from germline, CDR1 is MNHEY and CDR2 is SMNVEV (reference sequence). The DNA of the CDR3 is TGTGCCAGCAGCCCCTTGGCTAGCGGAATATACAATGAGCAGTTCTTC. Encoded protein: CASSPLASGIYNEQFF.

The chain combines TRBV27 with TRBJ1-1; tentatively, D is TRBD1 (5 bases). Germline-derived CDR1 and CDR2 are MNHEY and SMNVEV (reference sequence). V was trimmed by 1 base and J by 2 bases, leaving 14 bases between them. The CDR3 is 16 amino acids. The CDR3 spells CASSLYASGGNTEAFF. Written as DNA, the CDR3 is TGTGCCAGCAGTTTATACGCTAGCGGGGGAAACACTGAAGCTTTCTTT.